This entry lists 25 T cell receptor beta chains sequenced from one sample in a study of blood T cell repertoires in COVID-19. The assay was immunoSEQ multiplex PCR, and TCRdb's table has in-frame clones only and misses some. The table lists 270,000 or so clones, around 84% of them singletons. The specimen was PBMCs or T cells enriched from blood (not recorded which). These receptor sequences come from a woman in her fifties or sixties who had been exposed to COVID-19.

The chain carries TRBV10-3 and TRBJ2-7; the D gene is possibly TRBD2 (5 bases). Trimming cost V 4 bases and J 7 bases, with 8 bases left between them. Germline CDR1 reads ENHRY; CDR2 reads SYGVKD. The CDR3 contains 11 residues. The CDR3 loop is CAISAPGEQYF. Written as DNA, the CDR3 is TGTGCCATCAGTGCGCCGGGGGAGCAGTACTTC.

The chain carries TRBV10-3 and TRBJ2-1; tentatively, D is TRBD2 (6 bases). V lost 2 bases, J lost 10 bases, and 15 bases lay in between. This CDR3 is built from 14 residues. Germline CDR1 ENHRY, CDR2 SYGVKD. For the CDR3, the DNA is TGTGCCATCAGTGAGAGGGTAACGGGGGAGGAGCAGTTCTTC. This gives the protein CAISERVTGEEQFF.

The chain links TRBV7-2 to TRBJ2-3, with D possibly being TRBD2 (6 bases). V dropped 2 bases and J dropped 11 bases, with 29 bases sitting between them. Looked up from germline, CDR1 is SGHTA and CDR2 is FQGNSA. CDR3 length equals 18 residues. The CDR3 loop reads CASSLRLAGLVGAGGQYF. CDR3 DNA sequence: TGTGCCAGCAGCTTACGCCTCGCGGGGCTAGTTGGCGCCGGAGGGCAGTATTTT.

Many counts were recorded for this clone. This CDR3 is CASRGKGVYGYTF. Written as DNA, the CDR3 is TGTGCCAGCAGGGGTAAAGGGGTCTATGGCTACACCTTC. The chain links TRBV25-1 to TRBJ1-2; tentative D call: TRBD1 (5 bases). Germline V gene data show CDR1 as MGHDK and CDR2 as SYGVNS. V was trimmed by 6 bases and J by 4 bases, leaving 12 bases between them. CDR3 length: 13 amino acids.

The CDR3 sequence is CSAAEGSTQYF. Written as DNA, the CDR3 is TGCAGTGCTGCAGAGGGAAGTACGCAGTATTTT. The V and J genes are TRBV20-1 and TRBJ2-3; D may be TRBD2 (5 bases). Germline V gene lookup returns CDR1 DFQATT and CDR2 SNEGSKA (reference sequence). The CDR3 sequence is 11 residues long. The V end was cut by 5 bases, the J end by 8 bases, with 11 bases between.

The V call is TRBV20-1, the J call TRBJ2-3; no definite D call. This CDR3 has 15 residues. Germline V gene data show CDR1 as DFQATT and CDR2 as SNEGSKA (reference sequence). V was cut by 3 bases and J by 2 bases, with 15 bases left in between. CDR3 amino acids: CSASRDSIYTDTQYF. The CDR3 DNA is TGCAGTGCTAGTCGAGACTCCATTTACACAGATACGCAGTATTTT.

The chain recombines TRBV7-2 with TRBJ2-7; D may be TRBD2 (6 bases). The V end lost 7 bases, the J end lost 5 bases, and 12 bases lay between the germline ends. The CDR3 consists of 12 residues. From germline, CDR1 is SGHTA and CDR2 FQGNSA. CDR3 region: CASKGGRHEQYF. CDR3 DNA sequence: TGTGCCAGCAAGGGAGGTCGTCACGAGCAGTACTTC.

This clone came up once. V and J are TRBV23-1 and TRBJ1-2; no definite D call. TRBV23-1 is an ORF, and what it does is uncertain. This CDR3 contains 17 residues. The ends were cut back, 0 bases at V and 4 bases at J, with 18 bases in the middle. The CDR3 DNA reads TGCGCCAGCAGTCAATCACTCGAGGGAAGACCGTTCTATGGCTACACCTTC. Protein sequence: CASSQSLEGRPFYGYTF.

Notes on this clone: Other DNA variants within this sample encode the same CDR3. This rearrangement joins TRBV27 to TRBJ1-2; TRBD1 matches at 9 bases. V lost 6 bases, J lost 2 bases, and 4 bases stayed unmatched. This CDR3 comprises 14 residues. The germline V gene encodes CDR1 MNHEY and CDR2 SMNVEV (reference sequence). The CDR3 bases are TGTGCCAGCAGCCGCGGACAGGGGAACTATGGCTACACCTTC. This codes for CASSRGQGNYGYTF.

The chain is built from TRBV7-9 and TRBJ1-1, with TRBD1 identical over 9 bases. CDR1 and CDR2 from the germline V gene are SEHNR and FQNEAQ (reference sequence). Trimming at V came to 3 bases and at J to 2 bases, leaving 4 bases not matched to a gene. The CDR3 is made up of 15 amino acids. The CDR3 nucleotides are TGTGCCAGCAGCTTGTCGGGACAGGGCAACACTGAAGCTTTCTTT. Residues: CASSLSGQGNTEAFF.

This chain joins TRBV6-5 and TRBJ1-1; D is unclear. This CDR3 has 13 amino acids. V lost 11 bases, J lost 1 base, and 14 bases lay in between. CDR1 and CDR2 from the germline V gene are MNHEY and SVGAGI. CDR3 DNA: TGTGCCGGGCCTGTCGGTTGGAACACTGAAGCTTTCTTT. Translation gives CAGPVGWNTEAFF.

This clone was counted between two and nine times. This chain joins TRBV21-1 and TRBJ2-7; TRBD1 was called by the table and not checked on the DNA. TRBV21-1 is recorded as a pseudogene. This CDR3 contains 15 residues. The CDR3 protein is CASSRAGTGTYEQYF. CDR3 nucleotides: TGTGCCAGCAGCAGGGCCGGGACAGGTACCTACGAGCAGTACTTC.

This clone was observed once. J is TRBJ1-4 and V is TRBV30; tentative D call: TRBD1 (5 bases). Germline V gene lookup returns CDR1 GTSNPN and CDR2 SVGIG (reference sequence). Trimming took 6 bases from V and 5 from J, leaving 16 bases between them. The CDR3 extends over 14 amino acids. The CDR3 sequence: CACSPGWGNEKLFF. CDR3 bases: TGTGCCTGTTCCCCAGGGTGGGGAAATGAAAAACTGTTTTTT.

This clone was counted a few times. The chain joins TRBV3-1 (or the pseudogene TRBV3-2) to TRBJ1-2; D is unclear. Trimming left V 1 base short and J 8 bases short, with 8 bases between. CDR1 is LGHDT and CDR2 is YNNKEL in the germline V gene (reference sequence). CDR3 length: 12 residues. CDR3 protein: CASSQAEYGYTF. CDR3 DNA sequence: TGTGCCAGCAGCCAAGCGGAGTACGGCTACACCTTC.

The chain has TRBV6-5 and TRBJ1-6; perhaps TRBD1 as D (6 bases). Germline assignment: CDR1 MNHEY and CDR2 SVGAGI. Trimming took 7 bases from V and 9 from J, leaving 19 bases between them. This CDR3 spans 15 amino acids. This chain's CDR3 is CASKNAGAGLSPLHF. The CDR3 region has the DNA TGTGCCAGCAAAAACGCAGGGGCAGGGCTTTCACCCCTCCACTTT.

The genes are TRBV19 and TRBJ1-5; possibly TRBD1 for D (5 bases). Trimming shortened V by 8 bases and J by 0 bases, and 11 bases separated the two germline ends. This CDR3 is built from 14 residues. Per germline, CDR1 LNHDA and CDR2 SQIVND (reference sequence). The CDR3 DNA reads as TGTGCCAGTCGAGAGACAGTTAGCAATCAGCCCCAGCATTTT. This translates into CASRETVSNQPQHF.

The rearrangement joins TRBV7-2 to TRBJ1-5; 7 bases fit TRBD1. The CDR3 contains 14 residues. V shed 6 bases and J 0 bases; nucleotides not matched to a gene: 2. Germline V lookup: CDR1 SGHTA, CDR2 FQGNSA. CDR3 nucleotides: TGTGCCAGCAGAGGGGGCAATAGCAATCAGCCCCAGCATTTT. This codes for CASRGGNSNQPQHF. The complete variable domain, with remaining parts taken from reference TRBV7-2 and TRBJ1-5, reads GAGVSQSPSNKVTEKGKDVELRCDPISGHTALYWYRQSLGQGLEFLIYFQGNSAPDKSGLPSDRFSAERTGGSVSTLTIQRTQQEDSAVYLCASRGGNSNQPQHFGDGTRLSIL.

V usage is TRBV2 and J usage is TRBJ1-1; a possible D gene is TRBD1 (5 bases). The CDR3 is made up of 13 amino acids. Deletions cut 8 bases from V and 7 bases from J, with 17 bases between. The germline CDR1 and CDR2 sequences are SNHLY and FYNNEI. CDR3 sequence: CASFDRNRFEAFF. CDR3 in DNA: TGTGCCAGCTTCGATAGAAACAGGTTTGAAGCTTTCTTT. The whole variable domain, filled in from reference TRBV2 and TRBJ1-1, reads EPEVTQTPSHQVTQMGQEVILRCVPISNHLYFYWYRQILGQKVEFLVSFYNNEISEKSEIFDDQFSVERPDGSNFTLKIRSTKLEDSAMYFCASFDRNRFEAFFGQGTRLTVV.

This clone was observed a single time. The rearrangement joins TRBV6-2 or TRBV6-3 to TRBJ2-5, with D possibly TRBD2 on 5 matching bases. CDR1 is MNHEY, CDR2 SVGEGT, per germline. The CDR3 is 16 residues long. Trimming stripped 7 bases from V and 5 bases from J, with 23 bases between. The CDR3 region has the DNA TGTGCCAGCACCCCGGGGAGAAGCCTCCCTGGGGAGACCCAGTACTTC. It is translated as CASTPGRSLPGETQYF.

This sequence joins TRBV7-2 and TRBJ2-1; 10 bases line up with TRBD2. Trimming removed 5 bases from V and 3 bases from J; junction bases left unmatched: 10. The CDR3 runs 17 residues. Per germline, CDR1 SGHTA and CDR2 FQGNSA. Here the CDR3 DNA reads TGTGCCAGCAGCCTTACTAGCGGGGCGCTCCTCTACAATGAGCAGTTCTTC. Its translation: CASSLTSGALLYNEQFF.

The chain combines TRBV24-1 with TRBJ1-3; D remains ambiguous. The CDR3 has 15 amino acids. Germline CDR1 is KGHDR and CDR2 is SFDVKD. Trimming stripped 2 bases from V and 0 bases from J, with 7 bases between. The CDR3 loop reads CATSDSNLSGNTIYF. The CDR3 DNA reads TGTGCCACCAGTGATTCTAACCTCTCTGGAAACACCATATATTTT.

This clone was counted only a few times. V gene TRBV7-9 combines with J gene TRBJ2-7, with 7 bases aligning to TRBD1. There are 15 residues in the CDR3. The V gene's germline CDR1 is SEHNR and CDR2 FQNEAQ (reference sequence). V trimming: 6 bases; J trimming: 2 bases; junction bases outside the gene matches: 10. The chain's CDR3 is CASSRTGLKTYEQYF. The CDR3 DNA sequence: TGTGCCAGCAGTCGGACAGGCCTGAAAACCTACGAGCAGTACTTC.

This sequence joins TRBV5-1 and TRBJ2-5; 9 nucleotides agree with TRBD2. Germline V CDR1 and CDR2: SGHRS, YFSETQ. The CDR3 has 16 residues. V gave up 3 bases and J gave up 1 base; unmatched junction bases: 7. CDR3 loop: CASSSKAGGTQETQYF. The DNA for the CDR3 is TGCGCCAGCAGCTCCAAAGCGGGGGGAACCCAAGAGACCCAGTACTTC. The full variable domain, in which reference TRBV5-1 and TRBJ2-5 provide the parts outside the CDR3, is KAGVTQTPRYLIKTRGQQVTLSCSPISGHRSVSWYQQTPGQGLQFLFEYFSETQRNKGNFPGRFSGRQFSNSRSEMNVSTLELGDSALYLCASSSKAGGTQETQYFGPGTRLLVL.

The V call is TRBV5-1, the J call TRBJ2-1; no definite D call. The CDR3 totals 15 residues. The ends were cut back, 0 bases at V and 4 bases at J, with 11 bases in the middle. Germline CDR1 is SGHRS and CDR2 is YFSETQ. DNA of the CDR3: TGCGCCAGCAGCTTGGCGGCTAGTCTGTACAATGAGCAGTTCTTC. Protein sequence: CASSLAASLYNEQFF.

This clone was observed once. CDR3 DNA: TGTGCCAGCAGCTACCTAACTAGCCCAACCCACTCCTACGAGCAGTACTTC. It translates to CASSYLTSPTHSYEQYF. The rearrangement joins TRBV13 to TRBJ2-7, with a weak D call TRBD2 (6 bases). Germline V CDR1 and CDR2: PRHDT, FYEKMQ (reference sequence). Trimming shortened V by 4 bases and J by 0 bases, and 19 bases separated the two germline ends. This CDR3 spans 17 amino acids.